This T cell receptor (beta chain) is from a study of PD-1 blockade in classical Hodgkin lymphoma. Overall study: Patients received nivolumab 3 mg/kg intravenously every 2 weeks.

The protocol was immunoSEQ multiplex PCR, while the TCRdb copy is restricted to in-frame clones and leaves out a portion. This table holds 80,000 to 95,000 clones, 83% found once. Note on this clone: What it recognizes is unknown.

V was clipped by 0 bases and J by 5 bases, with 13 bases between them. The length of the CDR3 is 14 residues. Germline V CDR1 and CDR2: GTSNPN, SVGIG (reference sequence). Study-level results: Newly diagnosed patients were reported to exhibit reduced baseline TCR diversity relative to healthy donors. Underlying causes for the observed repertoire differences were not defined, possibly disease activity or prior therapy. Nivolumab initiation under 1 year post-ASCT meant exclusion.

Documented time point: cycle 4 day 1 (C4D1), after 5 to 7 weeks of nivolumab. Exposure to brentuximab vedotin varied, and each patient had relapsed following autologous stem cell transplantation. This TCR came from a human donor with classical Hodgkin lymphoma. This specimen was peripheral blood mononuclear cells (PBMCs), taken before the fourth cycle of nivolumab. The gene calls are TRBV30 and TRBJ1-1; D is possibly TRBD1 (5 bases). The CDR3 reads CAWSVIRGGTEAFF. The DNA of the CDR3 is TGTGCCTGGAGTGTAATCCGGGGGGGGACTGAAGCTTTCTTT.